A selection of T cell receptor beta chains follows, all from one sample in a study of blood T cell repertoires in COVID-19. The data were produced by immunoSEQ multiplex PCR, yet TCRdb's version contains in-frame clones alone and is incomplete. Of hundreds of thousands of clones in the sample, 89% were seen once. Sequences were obtained from PBMCs or T cells enriched from blood (not recorded which). The receptor set was obtained from a woman between 50 and 59 years old who had been exposed to COVID-19. CDR3s leave out the opening cysteine and the closing phenylalanine or tryptophan. Clone sizes are given selectively: once, few, many, or a class where the clone is expanded.

clone_size	v_call	j_call	cdr3_aa
-	TRBV5-4	TRBJ1-6	ASSSGTGSSPLH
-	TRBV25-1	TRBJ2-5	ASNRAGGPQETQY
-	TRBV30	TRBJ2-1	AWSAAGLAGGPSEQF
-	TRBV18	TRBJ1-1	ASSPMTGANTEAF
-	TRBV5-4	TRBJ2-7	ASSSPGHTYEQY
once	TRBV5-1	TRBJ2-5	ASSPWQGRDQETQY
-	TRBV4-1	TRBJ2-7	ASSLPDRVAYEQY
-	TRBV4-2	TRBJ1-4	ASSPGQTTTNEKLF
-	TRBV5-1	TRBJ2-7	ASSPGGSSYEQY
-	TRBV15	TRBJ1-6	ATSRPGQGAPLH
once	TRBV28	TRBJ1-3	ASSSDRAGNTIY
-	TRBV2	TRBJ1-2	ASSDPGLSGYT
-	TRBV3-1/TRBV3-2	TRBJ1-6	ASGLGSYNSPLH
-	TRBV7-2	TRBJ2-1	ASSRGGGSYNEQF
-	TRBV7-9	TRBJ2-1	ASSPPSNEQF
-	TRBV6-5	TRBJ2-7	ASSNRRDEQY
few	TRBV7-9	TRBJ1-2	ASSLESVGYT
few	TRBV20-1	TRBJ1-1	SAKQNTEAF
-	TRBV5-1	TRBJ1-2	ASSLGLTYGYT
-	TRBV25-1	TRBJ2-7	ASSEWASGFL
-	TRBV6-5	TRBJ1-2	ASSFGQGGTNGYT
-	TRBV11-2	TRBJ2-7	ASSSRLAGNSYEQY
few	TRBV5-1	TRBJ2-2	ASRTGTGGSGELF
-	TRBV5-4	TRBJ2-3	ASSLGAGVGTDTQY
-	TRBV11-2	TRBJ2-1	ASRTSGSNEQF
-	TRBV19	TRBJ1-5	ASGPTGTNQPQH
-	TRBV30	TRBJ1-5	AWSLTGAVNQPQH
-	TRBV4-2	TRBJ2-3	ASSQDIFLAGGKDTQY
-	TRBV19	TRBJ2-4	ASSSTGQGKKNIQY
-	TRBV4-2	TRBJ2-1	ASSRGTGGNEQF
-	TRBV28	TRBJ1-5	ASSLFWDRGNQPQH
-	TRBV5-4	TRBJ2-2	ASSPDRDLHGELF
few	TRBV28	TRBJ1-2	ASNGQPISLYGYT
-	TRBV4-2	TRBJ2-7	ASSLSSYEQY
once	TRBV28	TRBJ2-2	ASSDTNTGELF
-	TRBV5-4	TRBJ2-1	ASSSYLASGYNEQF
-	TRBV10-3	TRBJ2-3	AMGTGGTDTQY
-	TRBV25-1	TRBJ1-2	ASSDPSGQSYGYT
-	TRBV7-2	TRBJ2-1	ASSLRGGDEQF
-	TRBV5-6	TRBJ1-2	ASSSDRGAANYGYT
-	TRBV27	TRBJ2-1	ASSLGLAGINEQF
-	TRBV18	TRBJ2-1	ASSPGQVGGNEQF
-	TRBV11-2	TRBJ2-1	ASSHADYNEQF
-	TRBV7-9	TRBJ1-6	ASSPDSRSPLH
-	TRBV27	TRBJ1-5	ASSLGRNQPQH
-	TRBV19	TRBJ1-1	ASSISPNTEAF
few	TRBV10-3	TRBJ1-2	AISERLALAGGYGYT
-	TRBV4-1	TRBJ1-5	ASSQSDSQPQH
-	TRBV24-1	TRBJ2-6	ATSGKGQTNSGANVLT
-	TRBV18	TRBJ2-1	ASSPRGGEMYNEQF
-	TRBV5-5	TRBJ2-7	ASSLGQDHEQY
-	TRBV30	TRBJ1-1	AWSISTVANTEAF
once	TRBV18	TRBJ2-7	ASSEVGETYEQY
-	TRBV2	TRBJ1-2	ASQYSGTGVSYGYT
-	TRBV3-1/TRBV3-2	TRBJ2-3	ASTYGTTTDTQY
-	TRBV18	TRBJ1-5	ASSRGTDSNQPQH
-	TRBV28	TRBJ1-2	ASTPAERRDYGYT